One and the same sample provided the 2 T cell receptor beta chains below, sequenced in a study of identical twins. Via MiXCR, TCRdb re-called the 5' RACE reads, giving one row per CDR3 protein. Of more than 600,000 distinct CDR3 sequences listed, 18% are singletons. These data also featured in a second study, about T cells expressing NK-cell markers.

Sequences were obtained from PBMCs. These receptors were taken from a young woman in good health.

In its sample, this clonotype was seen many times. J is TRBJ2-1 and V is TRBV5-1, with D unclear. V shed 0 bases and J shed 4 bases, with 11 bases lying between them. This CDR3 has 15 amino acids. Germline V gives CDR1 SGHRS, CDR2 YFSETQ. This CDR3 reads CASSLEEVRYNEQFF. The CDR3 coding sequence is TGCGCCAGCAGCTTGGAAGAGGTGAGGTACAATGAGCAGTTCTTC.

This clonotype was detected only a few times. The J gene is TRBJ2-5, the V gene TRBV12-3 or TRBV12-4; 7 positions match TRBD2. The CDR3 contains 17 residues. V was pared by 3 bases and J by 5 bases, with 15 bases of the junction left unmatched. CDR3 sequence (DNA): TGTGCCAGCAGTTTTCAGTTGGCAGCGGGGCCCCCTGAGACCCAGTACTTC. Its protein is CASSFQLAAGPPETQYF.